This is a list of T cell receptor beta chains from one sample in a study of T cells after yellow fever vaccination. TCRdb passed the 5' RACE reads through MiXCR, listing each CDR3 protein once. The table shows 60,000 or so distinct CDR3 sequences, with more than 5.5% occurring only once. Sequencing used CD8+ T cells sorted from PBMCs, obtained on the day of the first yellow fever vaccination. Every receptor here comes from a man younger than 35 who received the YFV17D yellow fever vaccine. The CDR3 runs from the conserved cysteine through the conserved F or W. Clone size appears in some rows only: once, few, many, or a class for an expanded clone.

clone_size: .
j_call: TRBJ2-1
v_call: TRBV28
cdr3_aa: CASLVLAGGQISSYNEQFF

clone_size: .
j_call: TRBJ2-2
v_call: TRBV4-3
cdr3_aa: CASSQGLLHVGELFF

clone_size: .
j_call: TRBJ2-7
v_call: TRBV20-1
cdr3_aa: CSARKTPGTLDIDEQYF

clone_size: many
j_call: TRBJ1-4
v_call: TRBV4-1
cdr3_aa: CASRTGEKLFF

clone_size: many
j_call: TRBJ2-7
v_call: TRBV27
cdr3_aa: CASSLGTVISHEQYF

clone_size: few
j_call: TRBJ2-7
v_call: TRBV9
cdr3_aa: CASSGTSGEQYF

clone_size: many
j_call: TRBJ2-5
v_call: TRBV4-1
cdr3_aa: CASSQRDRFYLGETQYF

clone_size: many
j_call: TRBJ2-5
v_call: TRBV11-2
cdr3_aa: CASSAAGVTQETQYF

clone_size: many
j_call: TRBJ1-2
v_call: TRBV4-2
cdr3_aa: CASSQDLGDYGYTF

clone_size: many
j_call: TRBJ1-1
v_call: TRBV13
cdr3_aa: CASSLGAGGVTEAFF

clone_size: many
j_call: TRBJ2-5
v_call: TRBV28
cdr3_aa: CASRPGMEQETQYF

clone_size: many
j_call: TRBJ2-1
v_call: TRBV5-1
cdr3_aa: CASSPIQGSRSYNEQFF

clone_size: .
j_call: TRBJ2-3
v_call: TRBV20-1
cdr3_aa: CSATPWRGNTDTQYF

clone_size: .
j_call: TRBJ2-1
v_call: TRBV6-1
cdr3_aa: CASSASSYNEQFF

clone_size: many
j_call: TRBJ1-1
v_call: TRBV4-1
cdr3_aa: CASSLTGVEAFF

clone_size: .
j_call: TRBJ2-1
v_call: TRBV7-9
cdr3_aa: CASSFLGPQPGEQFF

clone_size: few
j_call: TRBJ2-3
v_call: TRBV6-5
cdr3_aa: CASSYNTRDSASTDTQYF

clone_size: many
j_call: TRBJ2-3
v_call: TRBV29-1
cdr3_aa: CSVEYLSGEGASYTDTQYF

clone_size: .
j_call: TRBJ2-5
v_call: TRBV12-3/TRBV12-4
cdr3_aa: CASSGLAGSRETQYF

clone_size: many
j_call: TRBJ2-2
v_call: TRBV6-4
cdr3_aa: CASSVSTQGGTGELFF

clone_size: many
j_call: TRBJ1-5
v_call: TRBV4-1
cdr3_aa: CASSFNLGGQPQHF

clone_size: .
j_call: TRBJ2-7
v_call: TRBV9
cdr3_aa: CASSVGLPGPLYEQYF

clone_size: .
j_call: TRBJ2-5
v_call: TRBV25-1
cdr3_aa: CAVRIQETQYF

clone_size: many
j_call: TRBJ2-7
v_call: TRBV29-1
cdr3_aa: CSVAEGFYEQYF

clone_size: .
j_call: TRBJ1-5
v_call: TRBV4-3
cdr3_aa: CASSLGTGTNQPQHF

clone_size: .
j_call: TRBJ1-1
v_call: TRBV9
cdr3_aa: CASSPSGTEAFF

clone_size: .
j_call: TRBJ2-5
v_call: TRBV5-4
cdr3_aa: CASSLYVLAGDMSWETQYF

clone_size: many
j_call: TRBJ2-2
v_call: TRBV7-9
cdr3_aa: CASSPRQGSGELFF

clone_size: few
j_call: TRBJ1-5
v_call: TRBV7-6
cdr3_aa: CASSPGLTQPQHF

clone_size: many
j_call: TRBJ2-1
v_call: TRBV19
cdr3_aa: CASTAGTSGVNEQFF

clone_size: many
j_call: TRBJ2-3
v_call: TRBV7-9
cdr3_aa: CASSFGQGADTQYF

clone_size: few
j_call: TRBJ1-2
v_call: TRBV24-1
cdr3_aa: CATSDLRQNYGYTF

clone_size: many
j_call: TRBJ1-1
v_call: TRBV5-1
cdr3_aa: CASSLGPEAFF

clone_size: few
j_call: TRBJ2-5
v_call: TRBV29-1
cdr3_aa: CSVEDRAQETQYF

clone_size: many
j_call: TRBJ1-5
v_call: TRBV20-1
cdr3_aa: CSATKQGFNQPQHF

clone_size: many
j_call: TRBJ2-4
v_call: TRBV20-1
cdr3_aa: CSARDLGRGLAKNIQYF

clone_size: .
j_call: TRBJ2-5
v_call: TRBV5-1
cdr3_aa: CASSDSLSTPQETQYF

clone_size: many
j_call: TRBJ2-2
v_call: TRBV4-2
cdr3_aa: CASSHLARYTGELFF

clone_size: many
j_call: TRBJ1-2
v_call: TRBV19
cdr3_aa: CASSMGSRAVNYGYTF

clone_size: many
j_call: TRBJ2-1
v_call: TRBV6-6
cdr3_aa: CASSPTTSNEQFF

clone_size: few
j_call: TRBJ1-1
v_call: TRBV4-1
cdr3_aa: CASSQKVTSEAFF

clone_size: many
j_call: TRBJ2-3
v_call: TRBV28
cdr3_aa: CASSPPGDHTDTQYF

clone_size: .
j_call: TRBJ2-3
v_call: TRBV29-1
cdr3_aa: CSVGWDSPTGTDTQYF

clone_size: many
j_call: TRBJ1-2
v_call: TRBV6-2/TRBV6-3
cdr3_aa: CASSYSSGYYGYTF

clone_size: many
j_call: TRBJ2-1
v_call: TRBV6-2/TRBV6-3
cdr3_aa: CASSGGLHPYNEQFF

clone_size: .
j_call: TRBJ1-1
v_call: TRBV12-3/TRBV12-4
cdr3_aa: CASSLAGRGTEAFF

clone_size: few
j_call: TRBJ2-1
v_call: TRBV20-1
cdr3_aa: CSAWGGGHNEQFF

clone_size: many
j_call: TRBJ1-1
v_call: TRBV6-2/TRBV6-3
cdr3_aa: CASSLGDGNTEAFF

clone_size: many
j_call: TRBJ2-3
v_call: TRBV6-5
cdr3_aa: CASSPSPEGTDTQYF

clone_size: .
j_call: TRBJ2-7
v_call: TRBV19
cdr3_aa: CASSIWRGEQYF

clone_size: many
j_call: TRBJ2-1
v_call: TRBV5-1
cdr3_aa: CASSFAQDSYNEQFF

clone_size: few
j_call: TRBJ2-2
v_call: TRBV19
cdr3_aa: CASSILQRNTGELFF

clone_size: many
j_call: TRBJ2-1
v_call: TRBV19
cdr3_aa: CASSISGQGTYNEQFF